The source of this T cell receptor (beta chain) is a study of CD8+CD57+ T cells in acquired aplastic anemia. Whole-study results and caveats: When set against total CD4+ and CD8+ pools, CD8+CD57+ cells in patients had lower diversity. Patients had approximately 30 CD8+ CDR3 sequences in common with controls (the shared set).

Genomic DNA constituted the template upon which TCR beta VDJ and CDR3 profiling was performed. TCRdb reanalysed the reads using MiXCR and keeps one entry per CDR3 protein. The sample has around 21,000 distinct CDR3 sequences; about two fifths are singletons. Patients included in sequencing had previously demonstrated CD8+CD57+ cell expansion by flow cytometry. For 2 of 12 patients, CD8+CD57+ effector memory cells were sequenced as well. On this clonotype: The target antigen is unknown.

Germline V lookup: CDR1 SNHLY, CDR2 FYNNEI. V was clipped by 7 bases and J by 0 bases, with 19 bases between them. The CDR3 contains 17 residues. Sequencing used CD8+CD57+ T cells sorted from PBMCs. Subset: bead-enriched CD8+CD57+ effector memory T cells from SAA patients. This receptor was identified in a human donor with aplastic anemia. The chain uses TRBV2 and TRBJ1-5; TRBD1 is a possible D gene (5 bases). DNA of the CDR3: TGTGCCAGCAAGACAGCCAACGGGGCCTATAGCAATCAGCCCCAGCATTTT. It is translated as CASKTANGAYSNQPQHF. Filled out from reference TRBV2 and TRBJ1-5, the complete variable domain reads EPEVTQTPSHQVTQMGQEVILRCVPISNHLYFYWYRQILGQKVEFLVSFYNNEISEKSEIFDDQFSVERPDGSNFTLKIRSTKLEDSAMYFCASKTANGAYSNQPQHFGDGTRLSIL.